A selection of T cell receptor beta chains follows, all from one sample in a study of cytomegalovirus exposure and HLA in healthy donors. The table came from immunoSEQ multiplex PCR; TCRdb's copy has only in-frame clones and leaves some out. The top ten hold around 5.8% of the sample, which has 100,000 to 150,000 clones, over 60% seen once. Sequencing was performed on PBMCs. Every receptor here comes from a man younger than 30 in good health and CMV-seropositive. Both conserved end residues are part of each CDR3. The order of the fields is J gene, V gene, D gene, CDR3 length, clone size, CDR3 protein, CDR3 DNA. The D gene is left open where the match is weak. Rows may omit the clone size; those that give it use once, few, many or a size class.

TRBJ2-7 TRBV4-1 TRBD2 16 - CASSQGTGLAGDKKYF TGCGCCAGCAGCCAAGGGACGGGACTAGCGGGAGACAAGAAGTACTTC
TRBJ1-3 TRBV7-6 - 15 few CASSSSAGDGNTIYF TGTGCCAGCAGCTCCAGTGCAGGGGATGGAAACACCATATATTTT
TRBJ1-1 TRBV7-9 TRBD1 17 - CSSSARQGIRGNTEAFF TGTTCCAGCAGCGCCCGACAGGGAATAAGGGGGAACACTGAAGCTTTCTTT
TRBJ1-1 TRBV5-1 TRBD1 15 - CASSPGAGGNTEAFF TGCGCCAGCAGCCCCGGGGCAGGGGGGAACACTGAAGCTTTCTTT
TRBJ2-6 TRBV6-4 - 17 - CASSDSTGVSGANVLTF TGTGCCAGCAGTGACTCCACAGGTGTCTCTGGGGCCAACGTCCTGACTTTC
TRBJ1-1 TRBV9 - 13 once CASSVGGEFEAFF TGTGCCAGCAGCGTAGGGGGGGAGTTTGAAGCTTTCTTT
TRBJ1-3 TRBV19 - 13 - CASSVNSGNTIYF TGTGCCAGTAGTGTCAACTCTGGAAACACCATATATTTT
TRBJ2-7 TRBV29-1 - 13 - CSVLKGISYEQYF TGCAGCGTACTGAAGGGGATTTCCTACGAGCAGTACTTC
TRBJ1-1 TRBV28 TRBD1 13 - CASIPGQGSEAFF TGTGCCAGCATCCCGGGACAGGGATCGGAAGCTTTCTTT
TRBJ1-1 TRBV10-3 - 14 - CAISDAGAGTEAFF TGTGCCATCAGTGATGCAGGGGCGGGCACTGAAGCTTTCTTT
TRBJ1-2 TRBV6-6 - 13 once CASSYFINYGYTF TGTGCCAGCAGTTACTTCATTAACTATGGCTACACCTTC
TRBJ2-1 TRBV18 - 12 - CATRDGDYEQFF TGTGCCACCCGGGATGGGGATTATGAGCAGTTCTTC
TRBJ1-4 TRBV5-1 TRBD1 15 - CASSHTGGPNEKLFF TGCGCCAGCAGCCACACAGGGGGCCCTAATGAAAAACTGTTTTTT
TRBJ1-3 TRBV2 - 16 - CASTNGRGVSGNTIYF TGTGCCAGCACCAACGGGAGGGGAGTATCTGGAAACACCATATATTTT
TRBJ2-1 TRBV5-1 TRBD2 17 - CASSLFGGSASYNEQFF TGCGCCAGCAGCTTGTTCGGCGGGAGTGCCTCCTACAATGAGCAGTTCTTC
TRBJ2-4 TRBV9 TRBD1 14 few CASSRGDRVNSQYF TGTGCCAGCAGCAGAGGGGACAGGGTAAACAGTCAGTACTTC
TRBJ2-2 TRBV10-1 - 15 few CASSSRTTNTGELFF TGCGCCAGCAGTTCGAGGACAACTAACACCGGGGAGCTGTTTTTT
TRBJ1-2 TRBV30 TRBD1 13 few CARKDRGQDGYTF TGTGCCCGGAAGGACAGGGGGCAGGATGGCTACACCTTC
TRBJ2-1 TRBV29-1 - 12 - CSAATSYNEQFF TGCAGCGCTGCGACTAGTTACAATGAGCAGTTCTTC
TRBJ2-7 TRBV13 - 14 - CASSLWLASYEQYF TGTGCCAGCAGCTTATGGTTAGCCTCCTACGAGCAGTACTTC
TRBJ1-1 TRBV2 - 12 - CASKGHNTEAFF TGTGCCAGCAAGGGACACAACACTGAAGCTTTCTTT
TRBJ2-5 TRBV5-1 TRBD1 14 - CASRGTGLGETQYF TGCGCCAGCAGGGGGACAGGCCTAGGGGAGACCCAGTACTTC
TRBJ2-3 TRBV5-1 - 14 - CASRNRDTTDTQYF TGCGCCAGCAGGAACCGGGACACCACAGATACGCAGTATTTT
TRBJ2-7 TRBV10-2 TRBD1 13 once CATSAQGVYEQYF TGCGCCACCTCGGCACAGGGGGTCTACGAGCAGTACTTC
TRBJ2-7 TRBV6-5 - 13 - CASSGQNSYEQYF TGTGCCAGCAGTGGACAGAACTCCTACGAGCAGTACTTC
TRBJ2-1 TRBV4-1 - 11 - CASRRGGEQFF TGCGCCAGCAGACGGGGAGGTGAGCAGTTCTTC
TRBJ2-6 TRBV27 - 16 - CASSLGIGSGANGLTF TGTGCCAGCAGTTTAGGTATCGGCTCTGGGGCCAACGGCCTGACTTTC
TRBJ2-7 TRBV5-4 TRBD2 14 - CASSSGGSSYEQYF TGTGCCAGCAGTTCGGGGGGGAGCTCCTACGAGCAGTACTTC
TRBJ2-7 TRBV6-5 TRBD2 15 - CASSYSIRTSREQYF TGTGCCAGCAGTTACTCGATTAGGACTAGCCGCGAGCAGTACTTC
TRBJ1-4 TRBV6-5 - 14 once CASSYEGSNEKLFF TGTGCCAGCAGTTACGAGGGTTCCAATGAAAAACTGTTTTTT
TRBJ2-2 TRBV5-1 - 15 - CASSPRQVNTGELFF TGCGCCAGCAGCCCGAGACAGGTTAACACCGGGGAGCTGTTTTTT
TRBJ2-2 TRBV7-7 - 17 few CASSIRPGTLNTGELFF TGTGCTAGCAGCATCCGCCCCGGGACTTTGAACACCGGGGAGCTGTTTTTT
TRBJ1-5 TRBV19 - 15 - CASRTIESGGQPQHF TGTGCCAGTAGGACGATCGAGTCGGGGGGTCAGCCCCAGCATTTT
TRBJ1-1 TRBV6-6 - 15 - CASSYGAGMNTEAFF TGTGCCAGCAGTTACGGCGCAGGCATGAACACTGAAGCTTTCTTT
TRBJ2-5 TRBV4-1 TRBD2 16 - CASSQGDGGARETQYF TGCGCCAGCAGCCAAGGAGACGGGGGGGCCCGGGAGACCCAGTACTTC
TRBJ2-7 TRBV6-5 TRBD2 16 - CASNYSALAGDDEQYF TGTGCCAGCAATTACTCTGCACTAGCGGGGGACGACGAGCAGTACTTC
TRBJ1-1 TRBV7-9 TRBD1 16 - CASSLGTGVGNTEAFF TGTGCCAGCAGCTTAGGGACAGGGGTGGGTAACACTGAAGCTTTCTTT
TRBJ1-2 TRBV5-1 - 15 - CASSLNVGGAYGYTF TGCGCCAGCAGCTTGAATGTCGGGGGGGCCTATGGCTACACCTTC
TRBJ1-2 TRBV14 TRBD1 14 - CASGHLQGVEGYTF TGTGCCAGCGGCCACCTACAGGGGGTGGAGGGCTACACCTTC
TRBJ1-3 TRBV18 TRBD1 16 - CASSPPLDRTGNTIYF TGTGCCAGCTCACCTCCATTGGACAGGACCGGAAACACCATATATTTT
TRBJ1-6 TRBV7-9 TRBD1 17 - CSSSLVGQGAFNSPLHF TGTTCCAGCAGCTTAGTGGGACAGGGTGCGTTTAATTCACCCCTCCACTTT
TRBJ1-2 TRBV27 TRBD1 17 - CASRPFPWTGRNYGYTF TGTGCCAGCAGGCCCTTCCCCTGGACAGGGAGGAACTATGGCTACACCTTC
TRBJ1-5 TRBV5-6 - 14 - CASSLTGWNQPQHF TGTGCCAGCAGCTTGACGGGTTGGAATCAGCCCCAGCATTTT
TRBJ1-2 TRBV13 - 13 few CASSLEFQNGYTF TGTGCCAGCAGCTTAGAGTTCCAGAATGGCTACACCTTC
TRBJ2-7 TRBV5-8 - 13 few CASKKGGSYEQYF TGTGCCAGCAAAAAAGGGGGATCCTACGAGCAGTACTTC
TRBJ2-7 TRBV9 TRBD1 16 - CASSARGQGIFGEQYF TGTGCCAGCAGCGCAAGGGGACAGGGGATTTTTGGCGAGCAGTACTTC
TRBJ2-2 TRBV14 - 16 - CASSQERPGITGELFF TGTGCCAGCAGCCAAGAAAGACCAGGGATCACCGGGGAGCTGTTTTTT
TRBJ1-4 TRBV11-2 TRBD1 17 - CASSPYRSETGDEKLFF TGTGCCAGCAGCCCTTATCGTTCTGAGACAGGGGATGAAAAACTGTTTTTT
TRBJ2-7 TRBV6-5 TRBD2 16 once CASSYLRTSGHYEQYF TGTGCCAGCAGTTACCTGCGAACTAGCGGACACTACGAGCAGTACTTC